This T cell receptor beta chain derives from a study of cytomegalovirus exposure and HLA in healthy donors. The primer mix had 60 Vbeta and 13 Jbeta primers. Sequencing was performed with immunoSEQ multiplex PCR; in TCRdb, only in-frame clones are kept and a portion is missing. The sample records approximately 78,000 clones, approximately 84% being singletons. V lost 1 base to trimming and J lost 3 bases, with 13 bases between them. The CDR3 is made up of 15 amino acids. CDR1 and CDR2 (germline): SEHNR, FQNEAQ (reference sequence). The chain recombines TRBV7-9 with TRBJ2-7; D is unclear. This clonotype was obtained from a woman between 45 and 65 years old in good health and CMV-seronegative. Sequencing was done on a sample of PBMCs. CDR3 nucleotides: TGTGCCAGCAGCTTAGGTGTAAGCGCGAACTACGAGCAGTACTTC. Its protein product is CASSLGVSANYEQYF. Using reference TRBV7-9 and TRBJ2-7 for the parts outside the CDR3, the full variable domain is DTGVSQNPRHKITKRGQNVTFRCDPISEHNRLYWYRQTLGQGPEFLTYFQNEAQLEKSRLLSDRFSAERPKGSFSTLEIQRTEQGDSAMYLCASSLGVSANYEQYFGPGTRLTVT.